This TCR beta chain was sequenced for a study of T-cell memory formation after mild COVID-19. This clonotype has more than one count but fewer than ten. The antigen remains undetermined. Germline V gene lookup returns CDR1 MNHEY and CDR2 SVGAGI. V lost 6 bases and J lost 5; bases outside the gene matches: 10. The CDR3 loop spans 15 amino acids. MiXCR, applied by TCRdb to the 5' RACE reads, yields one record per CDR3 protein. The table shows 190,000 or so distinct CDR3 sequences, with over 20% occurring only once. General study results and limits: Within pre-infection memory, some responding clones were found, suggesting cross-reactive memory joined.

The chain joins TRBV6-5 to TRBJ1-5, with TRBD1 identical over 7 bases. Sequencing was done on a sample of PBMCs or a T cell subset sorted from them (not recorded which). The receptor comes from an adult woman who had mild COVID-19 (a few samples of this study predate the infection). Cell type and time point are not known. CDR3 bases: TGTGCCAGCAGCTACAACGCAGGGGGAGATCAGCCCCAGCATTTT. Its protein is CASSYNAGGDQPQHF.